The entry below describes one T cell receptor beta chain. What it binds is not known. This CDR3 region has 14 residues. CDR1 and CDR2 from the germline V gene are LNHDA and SQIVND (reference sequence). V lost 5 bases to trimming and J lost 6 bases; unmatched junction nucleotides: 9. The sample is drawn from a study of graft-versus-host responses after intestinal transplantation. Across the whole study: All recipients were transplanted with multivisceral, liver-intestinal, or isolated intestinal grafts. Each recipient received anti-thymocyte globulin induction, then tacrolimus and steroids for 2 to 4 years.

The protocol was immunoSEQ multiplex PCR, while the TCRdb copy is restricted to in-frame clones and leaves out a portion. The profile shows 62,000 or so clones, roughly 90% of them singletons. Study-level findings and limits: Researchers found peak circulating GvH clone levels linked to early post-transplant HvG declines.

The genes are TRBV19 and TRBJ2-7, with 8 bases fitting TRBD2. The receptor's source is a human donor who was the organ donor for an intestinal transplant. The sample was unstimulated CD8+ T cells sorted from spleen or lymph node cells, taken before transplant. CDR3 in DNA: TGTGCCAGTAGTTCCCTTGGACTAGCCGGCGAGCAGTACTTC. As protein: CASSSLGLAGEQYF.